The sequence of this TCR beta chain was determined in a study of T cells expressing NK-cell markers. In the study overall: Cells sorted as CD3+CD56+NKG2C+, CD3+CD56+NKG2C- and CD3+CD56-NKG2C+ T cells supplied the TCR beta repertoires. Serological testing identified seven of the eight sequenced donors as HCMV-seropositive and one as seronegative.

Germline CDR1 and CDR2: SEHNR and FQNEAQ (reference sequence). CDR3 length: 17 residues. TCRdb reprocessed the 5' RACE reads; each CDR3 protein has one entry and no DNA is given. The sample's table shows some 140,000 distinct CDR3 sequences. Study-wide points: Also leading the CD3+CD56-NKG2C+ fraction in a handful of donors were these clonotypes. A range of 1.0-7.0% of CD8+ T cells consisted of dominant NKG2C+ clonotypes in roughly 6 donors.

Remarks on this clonotype: The antigen is not known.

This chain connects TRBV7-9 to TRBJ2-3; TCRdb indicates TRBD1, and absent DNA this call remains unverified. The sequencing sample was made of blood T cells: a sorted CD56 or NKG2C T cell subset, CD4+ or CD8+ T cells, or bulk PBMC T cells (not recorded which). This sequence originates from a woman in her 50s in good health. The CDR3 here is CASSPRDRVIRVDTQYF.